A single sample gave rise to the 19 T cell receptor beta chains below, sequenced in a study of PD-1 blockade in mismatch repair-deficient tumors. The data were produced by immunoSEQ multiplex PCR, yet TCRdb's version contains in-frame clones alone and is incomplete. This table has some 48,000 clones, 65% to 85% appearing once. Sequenced material: peripheral blood, taken approximately 18 weeks after starting pembrolizumab. The receptors come from an adult with mismatch repair-deficient cancer.

This sequence joins TRBV19 and TRBJ2-7; 7 nucleotides line up with TRBD2. The germline CDR1 and CDR2 sequences are LNHDA and SQIVND (reference sequence). J lost 1 base, V lost 2 bases, and 8 bases had no gene match. The CDR3 loop spans 16 amino acids. The CDR3 region is CASSIRGGSLSYEQYF. The CDR3 nucleotides read TGTGCCAGTAGTATAAGGGGCGGGAGTCTTTCCTACGAGCAGTACTTC. Full variable domain (outside the CDR3, taken from reference TRBV19 and TRBJ2-7): DGGITQSPKYLFRKEGQNVTLSCEQNLNHDAMYWYRQDPGQGLRLIYYSQIVNDFQKGDIAEGYSVSREKKESFPLTVTSAQKNPTAFYLCASSIRGGSLSYEQYFGPGTRLTVT.

This chain connects TRBV7-2 to TRBJ2-7, with 7 bases that match TRBD1. Germline V gives CDR1 SGHTA, CDR2 FQGNSA. This CDR3 region has 12 residues. V was clipped by 5 bases and J by 5 bases; unmatched bases: 3. For the CDR3, the DNA is TGTGCCAGCAGCGGTGACAGGGACGAGCAGTACTTC. It is translated as CASSGDRDEQYF.

CDR3 protein: CASSQEGGGNQPQHF. The CDR3 DNA sequence: TGTGCCAGCAGCCAGGAAGGTGGCGGCAATCAGCCCCAGCATTTT. The V and J genes are TRBV7-6 and TRBJ1-5; D is ambiguous. The CDR3 length is 15 residues. The germline V and J ends were trimmed by 5 bases and 2 bases, with 13 bases remaining between them. Germline assignment: CDR1 SGHVS and CDR2 FNYEAQ. Using reference TRBV7-6 and TRBJ1-5 for the parts outside the CDR3, the full variable domain is GAGVSQSPRYKVTKRGQDVALRCDPISGHVSLYWYRQALGQGPEFLTYFNYEAQQDKSGLPNDRFSAERPEGSISTLTIQRTEQRDSAMYRCASSQEGGGNQPQHFGDGTRLSIL.

The chain employs TRBV29-1 and TRBJ2-2; 16 nucleotides line up with TRBD2. J was trimmed by 3 bases and V by 6 bases; bases with no gene match: 7. Germline CDR1 is SQVTM and CDR2 is ANQGSEA. This CDR3 spans 17 amino acids. The CDR3 region is CSVPGLAGGPHTGELFF. CDR3 nucleotides: TGCAGCGTGCCGGGACTAGCGGGAGGGCCCCACACCGGGGAGCTGTTTTTT.

The V gene is TRBV25-1, the J gene TRBJ1-1, with D tentatively TRBD1 (6 bases). CDR1 and CDR2 from the germline V gene are MGHDK and SYGVNS. V dropped 4 bases and J dropped 6 bases, with 9 bases sitting between them. The CDR3 totals 12 residues. The CDR3 sequence: CASSGGGAEAFF. The CDR3 DNA reads as TGTGCCAGCAGTGGAGGGGGGGCTGAAGCTTTCTTT.

The chain combines TRBV30 with TRBJ2-7; D is perhaps TRBD1 (6 bases). The CDR3 has 11 residues. Germline CDR1 GTSNPN, CDR2 SVGIG (reference sequence). V lost 3 bases, J lost 5 bases, and 8 bases lay in between. The DNA for the CDR3 is TGTGCCTGGAGGCACAGGGACGAGCAGTACTTC. It yields the protein CAWRHRDEQYF.

The CDR3 sequence: CASSVVDAGADTEAFF. The CDR3 coding sequence is TGTGCCAGCAGCGTAGTGGATGCAGGGGCGGACACTGAAGCTTTCTTT. V gene TRBV9 combines with J gene TRBJ1-1, with a possible D match to TRBD1 (6 bases). V gave up 0 bases and J gave up 3 bases, with 15 bases separating them. The CDR3 is made up of 16 amino acids. CDR1 and CDR2 (germline): SGDLS, YYNGEE.

The rearrangement uses TRBV19 and TRBJ1-5, with D unclear. The CDR3 loop spans 13 amino acids. The germline CDR1 and CDR2 sequences are LNHDA and SQIVND (reference sequence). The V end was cut by 8 bases, the J end by 2 bases, with 10 bases between. This chain's CDR3 is CASGSIGNQPQHF. The CDR3 DNA sequence: TGTGCCAGTGGTAGTATTGGCAATCAGCCCCAGCATTTT.

The chain joins TRBV4-1 to TRBJ1-4, with D possibly being TRBD1 (5 bases). The V and J ends lost 0 bases and 3 bases respectively, with 11 bases between them. Per the germline V gene, CDR1 is MGHRA and CDR2 is YSYEKL. This CDR3 comprises 16 residues. This chain's CDR3 is CASSQDGRGPNEKLFF. The CDR3 DNA sequence: TGCGCCAGCAGCCAAGATGGTAGGGGACCTAATGAAAAACTGTTTTTT.

This clone came up once. The CDR3 protein is CASSVHSGTGAGANVLTF. DNA for the CDR3: TGTGCCAGCAGCGTCCATTCCGGGACAGGGGCCGGGGCCAACGTCCTGACTTTC. The chain couples TRBV9 to TRBJ2-6, with 10 bases fitting TRBD1. CDR1 SGDLS and CDR2 YYNGEE come from the germline V gene. V trimming: 2 bases; J trimming: 4 bases; junction bases outside the gene matches: 9. The CDR3 is 18 amino acids.

The rearrangement joins TRBV10-1 to TRBJ1-5; D call uncertain. V lost 3 bases, J lost 4 bases, and 4 bases lay in between. CDR3 length: 12 amino acids. Germline assignment: CDR1 WNHNN and CDR2 SYGVQD (reference sequence). DNA for the CDR3: TGCGCCAGCAGTGATTGGAATCAGCCCCAGCATTTT. Its translation: CASSDWNQPQHF.

The chain uses TRBV5-4 and TRBJ2-5, with 12 bases identical to TRBD2. V lost 3 bases and J lost 5; bases outside the gene matches: 5. Germline CDR1 reads SGHNT; CDR2 reads YYREEE (reference sequence). The CDR3 loop spans 15 amino acids. The CDR3 DNA reads as TGTGCCAGCAGCTCGGGACTAGCGGGCGGGGAGACCCAGTACTTC. It yields the protein CASSSGLAGGETQYF.

V is TRBV6-5 and J is TRBJ1-3; a weak D match, TRBD1 (5 bases). The CDR3 consists of 14 residues. Germline CDR1 reads MNHEY; CDR2 reads SVGAGI. The germline V and J ends were trimmed by 6 bases and 0 bases, with 9 bases remaining between them. The CDR3 here is CASSWDSSGNTIYF. CDR3 sequence (DNA): TGTGCCAGCAGCTGGGACTCCTCTGGAAACACCATATATTTT.

The chain is built from TRBV5-4 and TRBJ2-7; 9 nucleotides align to TRBD1. Per the germline V gene, CDR1 is SGHNT and CDR2 is YYREEE (reference sequence). J gave up 5 bases and V 2 bases, and 8 bases lay outside the gene matches. This CDR3 is built from 15 residues. CDR3 nucleotide sequence: TGTGCCAGCAGCTTTCTCGGGACAGGGTCCCACGAGCAGTACTTC. Protein sequence: CASSFLGTGSHEQYF.

The V call is TRBV7-9, the J call TRBJ1-4; no reliable D call. In germline, CDR1 is SEHNR, CDR2 FQNEAQ (reference sequence). V was clipped by 3 bases and J by 8 bases, with 7 bases between them. The CDR3 length is 12 residues. The CDR3 loop is CASSLGGEKLFF. In nucleotides, the CDR3 is TGTGCCAGCAGCTTGGGTGGGGAAAAACTGTTTTTT.

A single count supports this clone. The chain uses TRBV19 and TRBJ1-5; 9 positions match TRBD1. The V gene end was trimmed by 5 bases and the J gene end by 1 base; junction bases not matched to a gene: 9. Germline lookup yields CDR1 LNHDA and CDR2 SQIVND (reference sequence). This CDR3 region has 17 residues. The CDR3 sequence: CASSADRGALSNQPQHF. The CDR3 nucleotides are TGTGCCAGTAGTGCGGACAGGGGAGCGTTGAGCAATCAGCCCCAGCATTTT.

V is TRBV7-9 and J is TRBJ2-7, with 11 bases aligning to TRBD2. The CDR3 sequence is 18 residues long. Trimming cost V 3 bases and J 2 bases; bases outside gene matches: 12. The germline CDR1 and CDR2 sequences are SEHNR and FQNEAQ (reference sequence). CDR3 nucleotide sequence: TGTGCCAGCAGCTTGGTGCGAATCGGGACTAGCGGAACCTACGAGCAGTACTTC. This sequence encodes CASSLVRIGTSGTYEQYF.

The V gene is TRBV9, the J gene TRBJ2-3, with 10 bases fitting TRBD2. Germline CDR1 reads SGDLS; CDR2 reads YYNGEE. The CDR3 sequence is 14 residues long. J lost 2 bases, V lost 7 bases, and 4 bases had no gene match. The CDR3 sequence is CASGLAAYTDTQYF. DNA for the CDR3: TGTGCCAGCGGACTAGCGGCTTACACAGATACGCAGTATTTT.

V gene TRBV30 combines with J gene TRBJ1-2; D not resolved. Trimming took 5 bases from V and 6 from J, leaving 13 bases between them. Germline CDR1 GTSNPN, CDR2 SVGIG (reference sequence). The CDR3 consists of 12 residues. CDR3 nucleotide sequence: TGTGCCTGGTCCGACGGTGGCCATGGCTACACCTTC. It translates to CAWSDGGHGYTF.